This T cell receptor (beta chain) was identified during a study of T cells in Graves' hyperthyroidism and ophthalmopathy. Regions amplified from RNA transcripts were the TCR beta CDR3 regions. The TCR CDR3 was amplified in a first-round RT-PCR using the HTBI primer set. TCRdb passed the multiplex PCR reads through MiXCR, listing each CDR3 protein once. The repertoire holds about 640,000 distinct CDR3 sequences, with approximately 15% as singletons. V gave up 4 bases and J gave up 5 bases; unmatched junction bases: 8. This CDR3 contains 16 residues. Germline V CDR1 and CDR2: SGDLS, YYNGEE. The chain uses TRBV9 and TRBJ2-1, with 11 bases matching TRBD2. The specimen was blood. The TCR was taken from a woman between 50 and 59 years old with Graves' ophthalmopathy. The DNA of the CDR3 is TGTGCCAGCAGCCCCGGGACTAGCGGAGCTAACAATGAGCAGTTCTTC. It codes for CASSPGTSGANNEQFF.